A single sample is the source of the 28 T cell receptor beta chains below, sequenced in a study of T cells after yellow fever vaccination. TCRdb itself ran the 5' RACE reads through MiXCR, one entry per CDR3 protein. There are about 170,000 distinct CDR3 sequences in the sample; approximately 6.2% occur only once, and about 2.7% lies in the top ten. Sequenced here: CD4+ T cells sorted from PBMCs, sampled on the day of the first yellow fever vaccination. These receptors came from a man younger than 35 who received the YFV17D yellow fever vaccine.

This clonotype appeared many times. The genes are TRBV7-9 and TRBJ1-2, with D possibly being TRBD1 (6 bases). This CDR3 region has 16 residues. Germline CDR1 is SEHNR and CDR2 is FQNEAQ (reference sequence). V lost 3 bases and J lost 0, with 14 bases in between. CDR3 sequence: CASSFSGARANYGYTF. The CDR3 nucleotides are TGTGCCAGCAGCTTTTCGGGGGCTCGAGCTAACTATGGCTACACCTTC.

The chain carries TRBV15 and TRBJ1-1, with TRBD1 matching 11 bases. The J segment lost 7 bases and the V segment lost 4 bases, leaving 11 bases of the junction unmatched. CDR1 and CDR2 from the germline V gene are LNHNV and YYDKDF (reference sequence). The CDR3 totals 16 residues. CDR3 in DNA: TGTGCCACCAGCACGAGGACAGGGGGCGCCCGATTTGAAGCTTTCTTT. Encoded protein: CATSTRTGGARFEAFF.

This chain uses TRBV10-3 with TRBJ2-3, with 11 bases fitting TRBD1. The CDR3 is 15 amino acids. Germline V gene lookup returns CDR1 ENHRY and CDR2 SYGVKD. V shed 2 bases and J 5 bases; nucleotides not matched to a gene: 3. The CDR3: CAISELGQGGDTQYF. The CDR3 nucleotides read TGTGCCATCAGTGAGCTGGGACAGGGGGGAGATACGCAGTATTTT.

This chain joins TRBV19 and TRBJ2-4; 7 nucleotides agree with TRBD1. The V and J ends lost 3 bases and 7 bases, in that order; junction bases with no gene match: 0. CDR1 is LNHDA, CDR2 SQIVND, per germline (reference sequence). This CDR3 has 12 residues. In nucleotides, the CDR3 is TGTGCCAGTAGTATCAGGGGGAACATTCAGTACTTC. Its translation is CASSIRGNIQYF.

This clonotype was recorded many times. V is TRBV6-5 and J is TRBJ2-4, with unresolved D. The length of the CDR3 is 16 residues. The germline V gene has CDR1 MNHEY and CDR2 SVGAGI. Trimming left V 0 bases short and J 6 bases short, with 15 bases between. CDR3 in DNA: TGTGCCAGCAGTTACTCGAGGCCCCTGTCCGGAAACATTCAGTACTTC. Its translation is CASSYSRPLSGNIQYF.

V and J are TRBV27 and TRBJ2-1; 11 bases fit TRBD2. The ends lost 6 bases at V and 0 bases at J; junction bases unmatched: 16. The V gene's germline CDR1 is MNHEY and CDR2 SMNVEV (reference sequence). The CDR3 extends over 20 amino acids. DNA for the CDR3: TGTGCCAGCAGCCTGACCCACTTATGGGGACTAGCGGACTCCTACAATGAGCAGTTCTTC. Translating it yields CASSLTHLWGLADSYNEQFF.

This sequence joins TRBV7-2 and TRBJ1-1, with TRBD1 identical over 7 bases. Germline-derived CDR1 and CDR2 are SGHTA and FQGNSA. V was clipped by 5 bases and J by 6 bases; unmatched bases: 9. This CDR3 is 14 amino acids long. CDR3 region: CASSLRQGAAEAFF. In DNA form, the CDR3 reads TGTGCCAGCAGCCTCCGACAGGGTGCCGCTGAAGCTTTCTTT.

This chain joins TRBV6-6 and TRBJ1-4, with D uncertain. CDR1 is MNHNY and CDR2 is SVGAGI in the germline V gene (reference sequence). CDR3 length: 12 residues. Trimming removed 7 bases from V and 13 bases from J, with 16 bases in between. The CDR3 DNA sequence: TGTGCCAGCACATCGGACGGGTGGGGACTGTTTTTT. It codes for CASTSDGWGLFF.

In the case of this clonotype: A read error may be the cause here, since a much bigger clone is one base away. The CDR3 loop is CARGRSYEQYF. The DNA of the CDR3 is TGTGCCAGGGGGAGGTCTTACGAGCAGTACTTC. This chain connects TRBV4-2 to TRBJ2-7; tentatively, D is TRBD2 (6 bases). The V gene lost 9 bases and the J gene lost 4 bases, with 10 bases spanning the gap. Germline V lookup: CDR1 LGHNA, CDR2 YNFKEQ. The CDR3 is 11 amino acids.

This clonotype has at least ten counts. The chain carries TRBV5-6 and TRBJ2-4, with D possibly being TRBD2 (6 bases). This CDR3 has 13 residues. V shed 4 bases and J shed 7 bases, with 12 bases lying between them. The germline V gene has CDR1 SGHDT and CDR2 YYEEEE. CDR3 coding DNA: TGTGCCAGCAGCCCGACGGGGGTCAACATTCAGTACTTC. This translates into CASSPTGVNIQYF. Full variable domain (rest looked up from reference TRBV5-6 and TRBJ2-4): DAGVTQSPTHLIKTRGQQVTLRCSPKSGHDTVSWYQQALGQGPQFIFQYYEEEERQRGNFPDRFSGHQFPNYSSELNVNALLLGDSALYLCASSPTGVNIQYFGAGTRLSVL.

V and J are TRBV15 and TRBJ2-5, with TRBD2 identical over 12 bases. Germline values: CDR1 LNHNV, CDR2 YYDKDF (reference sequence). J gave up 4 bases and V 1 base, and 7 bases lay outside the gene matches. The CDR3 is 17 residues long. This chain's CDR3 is CATSRAGLLAGGETQYF. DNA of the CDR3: TGTGCCACCAGCAGAGCCGGCCTACTAGCGGGGGGAGAGACCCAGTACTTC.

The CDR3 region has the DNA TGCAGCCCCGACAGGGAGGGCACAGATACGCAGTATTTT. Translated, it gives CSPDREGTDTQYF. The chain has TRBV20-1 and TRBJ2-3, with TRBD1 as a possible D gene (7 bases). Looked up from germline, CDR1 is DFQATT and CDR2 is SNEGSKA (reference sequence). The CDR3 extends over 13 amino acids.

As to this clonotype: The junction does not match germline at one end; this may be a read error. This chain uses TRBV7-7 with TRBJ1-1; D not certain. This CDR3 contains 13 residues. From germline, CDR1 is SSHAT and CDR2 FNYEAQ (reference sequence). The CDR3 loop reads CASSETPNTEAFF. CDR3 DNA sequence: TGTGCTAGCAGCGAGACACCGAACACTGAAGCTTTCTTT. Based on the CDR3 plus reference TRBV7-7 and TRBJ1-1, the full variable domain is GAGVSQSPRYKVTKRGQDVTLRCDPISSHATLYWYQQALGQGPEFLTYFNYEAQPDKSGLPSDRFSAERPEGSISTLTIQRTEQRDSAMYRCASSETPNTEAFFGQGTRLTVV.

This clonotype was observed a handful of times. The CDR3 here is CSARVSGETQYF. For the CDR3, the DNA is TGCAGTGCTAGGGTGTCCGGGGAGACCCAGTACTTC. V and J are TRBV20-1 and TRBJ2-5; D not resolved. The CDR3 length is 12 residues. Germline V gene sequence: CDR1 DFQATT, CDR2 SNEGSKA (reference sequence). Trimming left V 3 bases short and J 5 bases short, with 10 bases between.

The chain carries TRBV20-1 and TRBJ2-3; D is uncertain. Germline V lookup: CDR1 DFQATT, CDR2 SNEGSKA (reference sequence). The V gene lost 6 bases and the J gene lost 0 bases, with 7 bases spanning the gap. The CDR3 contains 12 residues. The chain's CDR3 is CSATGSTDTQYF. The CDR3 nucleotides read TGCAGTGCCACCGGCAGCACAGATACGCAGTATTTT.

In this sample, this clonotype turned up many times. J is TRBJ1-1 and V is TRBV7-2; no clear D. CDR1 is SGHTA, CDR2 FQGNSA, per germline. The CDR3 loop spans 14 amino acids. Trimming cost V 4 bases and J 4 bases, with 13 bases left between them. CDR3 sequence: CASSYVSGFTEAFF. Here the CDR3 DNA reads TGTGCCAGCAGCTACGTTTCGGGCTTCACTGAAGCTTTCTTT.

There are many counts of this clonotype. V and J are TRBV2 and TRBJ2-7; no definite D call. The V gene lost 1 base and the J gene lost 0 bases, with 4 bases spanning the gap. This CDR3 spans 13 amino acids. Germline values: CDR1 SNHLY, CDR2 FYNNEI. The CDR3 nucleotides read TGTGCCAGCAGTGAAGTTCCCTCCTACGAGCAGTACTTC. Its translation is CASSEVPSYEQYF.

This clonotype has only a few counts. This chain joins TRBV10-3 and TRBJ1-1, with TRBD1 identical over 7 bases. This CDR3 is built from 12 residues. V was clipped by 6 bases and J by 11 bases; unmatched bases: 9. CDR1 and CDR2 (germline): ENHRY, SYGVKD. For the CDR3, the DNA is TGTGCCATCAGGGCAACCGACAGGGTCGCTTTCTTT. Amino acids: CAIRATDRVAFF.

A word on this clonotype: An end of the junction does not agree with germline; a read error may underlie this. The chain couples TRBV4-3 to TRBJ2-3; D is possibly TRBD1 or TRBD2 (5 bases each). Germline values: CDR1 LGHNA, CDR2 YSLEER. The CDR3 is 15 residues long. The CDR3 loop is CSSSKGRTSTDTQYF. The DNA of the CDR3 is TGCTCCAGCAGCAAGGGACGTACTAGCACAGATACGCAGTATTTT.

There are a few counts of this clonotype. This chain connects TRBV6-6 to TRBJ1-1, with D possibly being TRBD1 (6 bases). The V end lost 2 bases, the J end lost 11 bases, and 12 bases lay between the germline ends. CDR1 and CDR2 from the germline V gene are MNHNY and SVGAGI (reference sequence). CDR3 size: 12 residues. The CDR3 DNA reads TGTGCCAGCAGTTACCGGCCAGGGGATGCTTTCTTT. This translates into CASSYRPGDAFF.

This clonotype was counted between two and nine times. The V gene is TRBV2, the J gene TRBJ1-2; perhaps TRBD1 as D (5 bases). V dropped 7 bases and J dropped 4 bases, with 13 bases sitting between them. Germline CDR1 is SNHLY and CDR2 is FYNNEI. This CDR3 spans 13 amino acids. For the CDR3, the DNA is TGTGCCAGCATGACAGACGTTTCCTATGGCTACACCTTC. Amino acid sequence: CASMTDVSYGYTF.

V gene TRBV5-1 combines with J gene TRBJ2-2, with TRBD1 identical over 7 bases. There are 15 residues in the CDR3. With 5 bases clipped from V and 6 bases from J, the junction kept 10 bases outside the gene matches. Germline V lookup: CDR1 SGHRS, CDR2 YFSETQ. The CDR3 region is CASSLKGARAGELFF. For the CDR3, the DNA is TGCGCCAGCAGTCTAAAGGGGGCAAGGGCCGGGGAGCTGTTTTTT. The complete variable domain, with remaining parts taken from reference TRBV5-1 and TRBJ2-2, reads KAGVTQTPRYLIKTRGQQVTLSCSPISGHRSVSWYQQTPGQGLQFLFEYFSETQRNKGNFPGRFSGRQFSNSRSEMNVSTLELGDSALYLCASSLKGARAGELFFGEGSRLTVL.

The CDR3 bases are TGTGCCAGCTTAAGGACACCGACTAATGAAAAACTGTTTTTT. This gives the protein CASLRTPTNEKLFF. The V gene is TRBV7-9, the J gene TRBJ1-4; perhaps TRBD1 as D (5 bases). Germline CDR1 reads SEHNR; CDR2 reads FQNEAQ (reference sequence). V lost 8 bases to trimming and J lost 2 bases, with 12 bases between them. The CDR3 consists of 14 residues.

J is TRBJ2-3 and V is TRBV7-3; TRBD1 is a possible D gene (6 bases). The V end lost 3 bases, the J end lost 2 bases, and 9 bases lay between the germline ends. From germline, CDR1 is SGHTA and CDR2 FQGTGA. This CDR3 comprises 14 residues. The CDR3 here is CASSFDRYTDTQYF. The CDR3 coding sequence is TGTGCCAGCAGCTTCGACAGGTACACAGATACGCAGTATTTT.

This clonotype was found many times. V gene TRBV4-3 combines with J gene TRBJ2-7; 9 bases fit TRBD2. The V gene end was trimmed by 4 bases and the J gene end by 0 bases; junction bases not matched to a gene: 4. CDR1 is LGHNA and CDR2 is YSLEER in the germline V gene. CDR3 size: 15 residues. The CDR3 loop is CASSRIAGDSYEQYF. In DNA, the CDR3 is TGCGCCAGCAGCCGAATAGCGGGGGACTCCTACGAGCAGTACTTC.

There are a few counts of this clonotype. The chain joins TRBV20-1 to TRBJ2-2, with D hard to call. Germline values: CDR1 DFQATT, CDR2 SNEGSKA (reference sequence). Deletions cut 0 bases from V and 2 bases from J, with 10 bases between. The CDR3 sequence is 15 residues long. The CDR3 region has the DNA TGCAGTGCTAGAGATGCCCTTCTTAACACCGGGGAGCTGTTTTTT. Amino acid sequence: CSARDALLNTGELFF.

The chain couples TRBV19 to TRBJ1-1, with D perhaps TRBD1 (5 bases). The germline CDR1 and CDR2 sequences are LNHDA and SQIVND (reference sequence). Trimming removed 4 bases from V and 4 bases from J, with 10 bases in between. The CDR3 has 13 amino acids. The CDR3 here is CASSREGFTEAFF. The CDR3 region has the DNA TGTGCCAGTAGTAGAGAGGGGTTCACTGAAGCTTTCTTT.

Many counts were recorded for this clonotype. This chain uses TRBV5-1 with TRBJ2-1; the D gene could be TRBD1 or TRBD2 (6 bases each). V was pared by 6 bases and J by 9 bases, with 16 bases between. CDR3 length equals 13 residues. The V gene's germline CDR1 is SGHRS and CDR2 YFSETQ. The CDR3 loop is CASTSGVGGEQFF. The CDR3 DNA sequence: TGCGCCAGCACCTCAGGGGTGGGAGGTGAGCAGTTCTTC.